This TCR beta chain was sequenced for a study of regulatory T cells in long-lasting Graves disease. Study-wide background: Persistent cases were those of Graves' disease that involved over 5 years of antithyroid drugs with positive TSH receptor antibodies.

Sample time point: persistent/refractory GD, antithyroid drugs over 5 years with positive TRAb. Isolated PBMC RNA provided the starting material for the TCR library. Graves' disease diagnosis was established per American Thyroid Association guidelines. Through Arm-PCR of CDR3 regions and iRepertoire HTBI primers, TCR beta libraries were built. TCRdb independently ran MiXCR on the multiplex PCR reads; one entry per CDR3 protein. The repertoire has 250,000 to 300,000 distinct CDR3 sequences, roughly a fifth of them found once; the top ten carry around 50%. CDR3 length: 17 residues. From germline, CDR1 is SEHNR and CDR2 FQNEAQ (reference sequence). With 5 bases clipped from V and 3 bases from J, the junction kept 15 bases outside the gene matches.

The rearrangement links TRBV7-9 to TRBJ2-5, with 7 bases matching TRBD1. The clonotype originates from a female donor with Graves disease. The sample here was peripheral blood mononuclear cells (PBMCs), taken when the disease was refractory, from a patient treated with antithyroid drugs. The CDR3 region is CASSPALLTGREETQYF. CDR3 nucleotide sequence: TGTGCCAGCAGCCCCGCCCTGCTGACAGGGAGAGAAGAGACCCAGTACTTC.